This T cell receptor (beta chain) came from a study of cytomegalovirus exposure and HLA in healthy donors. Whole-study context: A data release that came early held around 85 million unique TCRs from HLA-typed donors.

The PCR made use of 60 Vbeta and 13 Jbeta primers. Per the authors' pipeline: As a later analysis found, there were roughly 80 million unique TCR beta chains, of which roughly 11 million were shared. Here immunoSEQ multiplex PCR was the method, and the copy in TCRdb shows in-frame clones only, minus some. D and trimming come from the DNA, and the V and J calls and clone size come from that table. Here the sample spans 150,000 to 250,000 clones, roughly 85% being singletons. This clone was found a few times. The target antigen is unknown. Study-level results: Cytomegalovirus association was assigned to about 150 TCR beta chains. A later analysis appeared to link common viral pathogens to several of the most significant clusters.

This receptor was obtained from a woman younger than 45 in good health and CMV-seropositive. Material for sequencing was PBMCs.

CDR3 sequence: CASFMAGGPSEQFF. CDR3 nucleotides: TGTGCCAGCTTTATGGCGGGGGGGCCGAGTGAGCAGTTCTTC. J is TRBJ2-1 and V is TRBV2; 9 nucleotides agree with TRBD2. The CDR3 runs to 14 residues. Germline trimming cut 8 bases from V and 9 bases from J; bases unmatched to any gene: 11. Germline V lookup: CDR1 SNHLY, CDR2 FYNNEI.